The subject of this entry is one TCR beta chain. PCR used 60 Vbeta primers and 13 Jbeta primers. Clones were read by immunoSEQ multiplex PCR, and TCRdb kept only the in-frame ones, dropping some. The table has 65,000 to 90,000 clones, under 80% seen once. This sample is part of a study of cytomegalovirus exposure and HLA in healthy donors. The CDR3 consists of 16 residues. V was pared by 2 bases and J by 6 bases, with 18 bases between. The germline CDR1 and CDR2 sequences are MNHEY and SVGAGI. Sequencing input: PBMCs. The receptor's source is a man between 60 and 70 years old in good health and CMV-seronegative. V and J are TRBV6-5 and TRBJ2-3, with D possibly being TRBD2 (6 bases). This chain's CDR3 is CASSYARDWGRDTQYF. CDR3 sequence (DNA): TGTGCCAGCAGTTACGCGAGGGACTGGGGAAGGGATACGCAGTATTTT.